The 7 T cell receptor beta chains below come from one sample, sequenced in a study of graft-versus-host responses after intestinal transplantation. The repertoire was sequenced with immunoSEQ multiplex PCR; TCRdb's copy has only in-frame clones and lacks some. The sample lists fewer than 90,000 clones, roughly 93% occurring once. These TCRs are of unknown antigen specificity. Sequences were derived from unstimulated CD4+ T cells sorted from spleen or lymph node cells, sampled before transplant. These TCRs come from a human donor who was the organ donor for an intestinal transplant.

The J gene is TRBJ2-7, the V gene TRBV2; 10 nucleotides agree with TRBD2. This CDR3 contains 15 residues. V gave up 4 bases and J gave up 3 bases; unmatched junction bases: 6. The germline V gene has CDR1 SNHLY and CDR2 FYNNEI. The CDR3 protein is CASSVERGGSYEQYF. The CDR3 DNA is TGTGCCAGCAGTGTAGAGCGGGGGGGCAGCTACGAGCAGTACTTC.

The rearrangement links TRBV19 to TRBJ2-6, with D hard to call. Per the germline V gene, CDR1 is LNHDA and CDR2 is SQIVND (reference sequence). The CDR3 has 19 amino acids. V lost 2 bases, J lost 0 bases, and 17 bases lay in between. CDR3 DNA: TGTGCCAGTAGTATACTGCTTGCTTTTTTCAGCTCTGGGGCCAACGTCCTGACTTTC. It is translated as CASSILLAFFSSGANVLTF.

The chain has TRBV5-4 and TRBJ2-5; 13 nucleotides agree with TRBD2. Germline CDR1 and CDR2: SGHNT and YYREEE (reference sequence). Trimming cost V 5 bases and J 4 bases; bases outside gene matches: 5. The CDR3 is 15 residues long. The CDR3 nucleotides read TGTGCCAGCAGTCCTGGACTAGCGGGGGCAGAGACCCAGTACTTC. It encodes CASSPGLAGAETQYF.

The rearrangement joins TRBV18 to TRBJ2-7; D is possibly TRBD2 (5 bases). Germline V CDR1 and CDR2: KGHSH, LQKENI. V lost 2 bases to trimming and J lost 3 bases, with 8 bases between them. CDR3 length: 13 amino acids. For the CDR3, the DNA is TGTGCCAGCTCACCAGGAGGTTACTACGAGCAGTACTTC. Translation: CASSPGGYYEQYF.

The chain employs TRBV18 and TRBJ1-5; D gene ambiguous. CDR1 KGHSH and CDR2 LQKENI come from the germline V gene. V lost 3 bases and J lost 1, with 13 bases in between. The CDR3 loop spans 16 amino acids. For the CDR3, the DNA is TGTGCCAGCTCACCGAATTCGGTGGCGAGCAATCAGCCCCAGCATTTT. Translation gives CASSPNSVASNQPQHF.

This rearrangement joins TRBV28 to TRBJ1-6; unclear D gene. The germline gives CDR1 MDHEN, CDR2 SYDVKM. V lost 5 bases to trimming and J lost 9 bases, with 17 bases between them. This CDR3 has 15 residues. CDR3: CASSRPGSNPSPLHF. In nucleotides, the CDR3 is TGTGCCAGCAGTAGACCCGGGTCCAACCCTTCACCCCTCCACTTT.

The J gene is TRBJ2-3, the V gene TRBV6-4, with TRBD2 as a possible D gene (6 bases). The CDR3 runs to 14 residues. V lost 2 bases, J lost 0 bases, and 6 bases lay in between. Germline assignment: CDR1 MRHNA and CDR2 SNTAGT. The CDR3 is CASSDGTSTDTQYF. The CDR3 DNA follows: TGTGCCAGCAGTGACGGGACTAGCACAGATACGCAGTATTTT.